The 20 T cell receptor beta chains below all came from one sample that was sequenced in a study of T cells in localized non-small cell lung cancer. Using immunoSEQ multiplex PCR, the repertoire was profiled, and TCRdb retains in-frame clones only, with some absent. The table shows fewer than 30,000 clones, with 80% to 90% occurring only once. The sequencing here drew on peripheral blood, taken before any cancer treatment. Receptor source: a female donor over 55 with stage II squamous cell lung carcinoma.

The chain uses TRBV28 and TRBJ1-1; D is perhaps TRBD1 (5 bases). V was trimmed by 11 bases and J by 5 bases, leaving 21 bases between them. The CDR3 runs to 14 residues. The germline gives CDR1 MDHEN, CDR2 SYDVKM. The CDR3 loop is CAHSGASWATEAFF. CDR3 bases: TGTGCCCACAGTGGGGCCAGCTGGGCGACTGAAGCTTTCTTT.

The chain has TRBV5-1 and TRBJ2-7; D is ambiguous. Germline assignment: CDR1 SGHRS and CDR2 YFSETQ. The CDR3 is 8 residues long. Trimming left V 10 bases short and J 5 bases short, with 4 bases between. The CDR3 spells CAQNEQYF. CDR3 nucleotides: TGCGCCCAGAACGAGCAGTACTTC. Full variable domain (missing parts from reference TRBV5-1 and TRBJ2-7): KAGVTQTPRYLIKTRGQQVTLSCSPISGHRSVSWYQQTPGQGLQFLFEYFSETQRNKGNFPGRFSGRQFSNSRSEMNVSTLELGDSALYLCAQNEQYFGPGTRLTVT.

This clone was observed a single time. This rearrangement joins TRBV28 to TRBJ2-1, with 7 nucleotides matching TRBD1. There are 14 residues in the CDR3. The J segment lost 4 bases and the V segment lost 5 bases, leaving 5 bases of the junction unmatched. CDR1 and CDR2 (germline): MDHEN, SYDVKM. CDR3 DNA sequence: TGTGCCAGCAGTCTCGGACAGGCTTACAATGAGCAGTTCTTC. Residues: CASSLGQAYNEQFF.

This clone was counted a single time. The chain employs TRBV5-1 and TRBJ2-7; 12 bases line up with TRBD1. Germline CDR1 is SGHRS and CDR2 is YFSETQ. After removal of 4 bases from V and 7 bases from J, the junction contained 12 bases not matched to a gene. The CDR3 contains 16 residues. CDR3 DNA: TGCGCCAGCAGCCCAGACCGGGGACAGGGGGCAAGTGAGCAGTACTTC. Protein product: CASSPDRGQGASEQYF. The whole variable domain, remainder taken from reference TRBV5-1 and TRBJ2-7, is KAGVTQTPRYLIKTRGQQVTLSCSPISGHRSVSWYQQTPGQGLQFLFEYFSETQRNKGNFPGRFSGRQFSNSRSEMNVSTLELGDSALYLCASSPDRGQGASEQYFGPGTRLTVT.

The rearrangement joins TRBV5-4 to TRBJ2-2; no reliable D call. The CDR3 totals 15 residues. CDR1 is SGHNT, CDR2 YYREEE, per germline (reference sequence). V gave up 4 bases and J gave up 0 bases, with 10 bases separating them. The chain's CDR3 is CASSPPFANTGELFF. CDR3 nucleotides: TGTGCCAGCAGCCCGCCTTTTGCGAACACCGGGGAGCTGTTTTTT.

The V call is TRBV7-9, the J call TRBJ1-5; 10 positions agree with TRBD1. CDR1 and CDR2 (germline): SEHNR, FQNEAQ (reference sequence). The J segment lost 5 bases and the V segment lost 5 bases, leaving 0 bases of the junction unmatched. The CDR3 spans 13 residues. CDR3 amino acids: CASSGQGDQPQHF. Written as DNA, the CDR3 is TGTGCCAGCAGCGGACAGGGGGATCAGCCCCAGCATTTT.

The V gene is TRBV12-5, the J gene TRBJ2-6; a weak D match, TRBD1 (5 bases). V shed 5 bases and J shed 5 bases, with 22 bases lying between them. Germline V gene lookup returns CDR1 LGHNT and CDR2 FRNRAP. This CDR3 has 18 residues. The CDR3 DNA sequence: TGTGCTAGTGGTGTAACTCATGCAGGACAAAGTCGGGCCAACGTCCTGACTTTC. Residues: CASGVTHAGQSRANVLTF.

This clone is a singleton in its sample. The chain uses TRBV18 and TRBJ2-7; D tentatively fits TRBD1 or TRBD2 (5 bases each). Trimming shortened V by 8 bases and J by 6 bases, and 17 bases separated the two germline ends. The CDR3 totals 13 residues. Germline values: CDR1 KGHSH, CDR2 LQKENI. DNA for the CDR3: TGTGCCAGCGGGGACCAATGGACCTCCGAGCAGTACTTC. Residues: CASGDQWTSEQYF.

The sample holds a few counts of this clone. The gene calls are TRBV19 and TRBJ2-7; D not resolved. The CDR3 is 14 residues long. Per the germline V gene, CDR1 is LNHDA and CDR2 is SQIVND (reference sequence). Trimming pared 3 bases from V and 2 bases from J, leaving 11 bases between. The CDR3 spells CASSILAGAYEQYF. As DNA, the CDR3 is TGTGCCAGTAGTATTTTGGCAGGAGCCTACGAGCAGTACTTC.

The V call is TRBV19, the J call TRBJ2-4; D is perhaps TRBD2 (5 bases). The germline V and J ends were trimmed by 5 bases and 8 bases, with 19 bases remaining between them. Germline CDR1 LNHDA, CDR2 SQIVND (reference sequence). The CDR3 has 15 residues. CDR3 nucleotides: TGTGCCAGTAGTCTGTCTGGACTCCTTTCCCACATTCAGTACTTC. It translates to CASSLSGLLSHIQYF.

The rearrangement joins TRBV5-6 to TRBJ1-4, with D tentatively TRBD1 (5 bases). This CDR3 region has 16 residues. Trimming cost V 2 bases and J 0 bases, with 11 bases left between them. Germline V gene sequence: CDR1 SGHDT, CDR2 YYEEEE. For the CDR3, the DNA is TGTGCCAGCAGCTTACTGGGGGATTCAACTAATGAAAAACTGTTTTTT. Protein product: CASSLLGDSTNEKLFF.

This sequence joins TRBV19 and TRBJ1-1; TRBD1 is a possible D gene (6 bases). The length of the CDR3 is 17 residues. Germline V gene lookup returns CDR1 LNHDA and CDR2 SQIVND (reference sequence). V lost 5 bases and J 4 bases, leaving 23 bases between the germline ends. The CDR3 protein is CASSPGTGHSWTTEAFF. The CDR3 DNA sequence: TGTGCCAGTAGTCCAGGGACGGGACATTCGTGGACCACTGAAGCTTTCTTT.

The chain is built from TRBV10-1 and TRBJ2-1; D is unclear. Germline values: CDR1 WNHNN, CDR2 SYGVQD (reference sequence). CDR3 size: 14 residues. Trimming took off 6 bases at V and 0 bases at J, with 9 bases between the two ends. CDR3: CASSKTDSYNEQFF. The DNA of the CDR3 is TGCGCCAGCAGCAAAACAGACTCCTACAATGAGCAGTTCTTC.

The chain uses TRBV4-2 and TRBJ2-5; TRBD2 agrees at 15 bases. The J segment lost 5 bases and the V segment lost 4 bases, leaving 5 bases of the junction unmatched. CDR3 size: 16 residues. Germline V gene data show CDR1 as LGHNA and CDR2 as YNFKEQ. The CDR3 region has the DNA TGTGCCAGCAGCCCCGGACTAGCGGGAGGGCCGGAGACCCAGTACTTC. It is translated as CASSPGLAGGPETQYF.

This clone was picked up one time. The chain is built from TRBV19 and TRBJ2-5, with 10 positions matching TRBD1. There are 14 residues in the CDR3. The germline V gene has CDR1 LNHDA and CDR2 SQIVND (reference sequence). After removal of 7 bases from V and 4 bases from J, the junction contained 6 bases not matched to a gene. As DNA, the CDR3 is TGTGCCAGTACCGCCGGGACAGGGGTAGAGACCCAGTACTTC. Translation gives CASTAGTGVETQYF. Full variable domain (remainder filled in from reference TRBV19 and TRBJ2-5): DGGITQSPKYLFRKEGQNVTLSCEQNLNHDAMYWYRQDPGQGLRLIYYSQIVNDFQKGDIAEGYSVSREKKESFPLTVTSAQKNPTAFYLCASTAGTGVETQYFGPGTRLLVL.

This chain links TRBV25-1 with TRBJ2-2; TRBD2 matches at 8 bases. Germline V gene sequence: CDR1 MGHDK, CDR2 SYGVNS. With V trimmed by 5 bases and J by 3 bases, 8 bases remained unmatched. The CDR3 contains 16 residues. Here the CDR3 DNA reads TGTGCCAGCAGTTTGATGTCGGGAGGGTACACCGGGGAGCTGTTTTTT. Translation: CASSLMSGGYTGELFF.

For this clone: This CDR3 is also generated by other DNA sequences in the sample. The V and J genes are TRBV2 and TRBJ1-5; 7 bases fit TRBD1. The ends lost 8 bases at V and 1 base at J; junction bases unmatched: 5. The CDR3 covers 14 residues. Germline values: CDR1 SNHLY, CDR2 FYNNEI. The CDR3 loop reads CASSSGQSNQPQHF. In nucleotides, the CDR3 is TGTGCCAGCTCTTCGGGACAGAGCAATCAGCCCCAGCATTTT.

The chain combines TRBV5-4 with TRBJ2-3; the D gene is possibly TRBD1 (6 bases). The germline V gene encodes CDR1 SGHNT and CDR2 YYREEE (reference sequence). V was pared by 0 bases and J by 4 bases, with 6 bases between. The CDR3 runs 13 residues. The CDR3 DNA sequence: TGTGCCAGCAGCTTGGGACAGGCAGATACGCAGTATTTT. Translation: CASSLGQADTQYF.

The V and J genes are TRBV19 and TRBJ1-4; tentatively, D is TRBD1 (6 bases). This CDR3 spans 15 amino acids. CDR1 and CDR2 (germline): LNHDA, SQIVND (reference sequence). V lost 1 base to trimming and J lost 5 bases, with 11 bases between them. Here the CDR3 DNA reads TGTGCCAGTAGTATAGCAGGGGAGGCCAATGAAAAACTGTTTTTT. Amino acids: CASSIAGEANEKLFF.

The rearrangement joins TRBV2 to TRBJ2-1; D gene ambiguous. Germline V lookup: CDR1 SNHLY, CDR2 FYNNEI. V gave up 1 base and J gave up 9 bases, with 1 base separating them. The CDR3 sequence is 10 residues long. CDR3 DNA: TGTGCCAGCAGTGAAGGTGAGCAGTTCTTC. Translation gives CASSEGEQFF.